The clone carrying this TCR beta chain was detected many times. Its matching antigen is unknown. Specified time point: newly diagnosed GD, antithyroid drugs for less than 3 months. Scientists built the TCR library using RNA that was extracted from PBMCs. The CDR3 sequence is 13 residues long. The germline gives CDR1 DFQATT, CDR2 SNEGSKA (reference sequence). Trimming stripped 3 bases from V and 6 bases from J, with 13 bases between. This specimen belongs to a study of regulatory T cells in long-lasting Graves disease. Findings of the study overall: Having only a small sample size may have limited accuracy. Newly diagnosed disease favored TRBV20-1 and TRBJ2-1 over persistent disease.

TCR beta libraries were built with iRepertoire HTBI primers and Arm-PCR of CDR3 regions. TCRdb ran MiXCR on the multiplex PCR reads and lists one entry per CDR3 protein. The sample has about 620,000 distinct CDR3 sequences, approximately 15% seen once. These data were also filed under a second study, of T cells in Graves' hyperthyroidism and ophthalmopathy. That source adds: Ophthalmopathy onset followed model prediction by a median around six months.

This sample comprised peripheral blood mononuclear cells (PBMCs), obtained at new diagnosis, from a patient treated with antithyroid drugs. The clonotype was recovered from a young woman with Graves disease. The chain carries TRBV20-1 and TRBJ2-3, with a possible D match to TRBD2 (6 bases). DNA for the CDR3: TGCAGTGCTAGCGCCGGGAGTTGGGATACGCAGTATTTT. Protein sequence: CSASAGSWDTQYF.